One TCR beta chain is described in this entry. Trimming stripped 4 bases from V and 2 bases from J, with 12 bases between. Germline CDR1 reads MDHEN; CDR2 reads SYDVKM. The CDR3 is made up of 14 amino acids. In the original analysis: Using reference gene primer amplification, nucleated cell counts were estimated. Repertoires were generated with immunoSEQ multiplex PCR, while TCRdb's copy carries only in-frame clones and drops some. Clone size and the V and J calls come from that table; the DNA yielded D and trimming. The sample carries 56,000 or so clones, 85% recorded once. The sample originates from a study of blood T cell repertoires in COVID-19. Overall study context: T cells, B-cell-depleted T cells, or PBMCs provided the cDNA or gDNA that served as material.

This TCR came from a human donor in a cohort sampled during active COVID-19. What was sequenced was peripheral blood. The J gene is TRBJ2-7, the V gene TRBV28; unclear D gene. CDR3 nucleotides: TGTGCCAGCAGTTCTCCCCATGGCCCCTACGAGCAGTACTTC. Protein sequence: CASSSPHGPYEQYF.